The T cell receptor beta chain described here comes from a study of PD-L1 blockade in urothelial cancer. Time point described: peripheral blood 6 weeks after treatment start. This table comes from immunoSEQ multiplex PCR, and its TCRdb copy is limited to in-frame clones, with some not included. The data show about 30,000 clones, with 89% seen just once and more than 6.5% held by the top ten. There are 15 residues in the CDR3. This chain links TRBV21-1 with TRBJ1-5; the table's D call, TRBD1, was not checked against the DNA. TRBV21-1 is a recognized pseudogene. The sample here was PBMCs, taken around atezolizumab (anti-PD-L1) treatment. The sequence derives from an older man with urothelial cancer. The CDR3 here is CASSIGQGAIQPQHF. The CDR3 nucleotides read TGTGCCAGCAGCATCGGACAGGGGGCGATTCAGCCCCAGCATTTT.